A selection of T cell receptor beta chains follows, all from one sample in a study of blood T cell repertoires in COVID-19. Generated by immunoSEQ multiplex PCR, the TCRdb table keeps only in-frame clones and is missing some. Here the sample spans more than 150,000 clones, nearly 80% being singletons. The specimen sequenced was PBMCs or T cells enriched from blood (not recorded which). Source of these receptors: a man aged 60-69 years who had been exposed to COVID-19. Each CDR3 is given with its conserved first and last residue. D genes are given only for firm matches. Clone size is stated in some rows and not others, as once, few, many or a class when expanded.

TRBD2 | . | TRBJ2-3 | TRBV19 | CASSSPGTSGGSGTQYF | TGTGCCAGTAGTAGCCCGGGAACTAGCGGGGGATCCGGAACGCAGTATTTT
TRBD1 | . | TRBJ1-2 | TRBV18 | CASSPDRGDYGYTF | TGTGCCAGCTCACCCGACAGGGGGGACTATGGCTACACCTTC
. | . | TRBJ1-5 | TRBV12-3/TRBV12-4 | CASGENQPQHF | TGTGCCAGCGGAGAAAATCAGCCCCAGCATTTT
. | . | TRBJ2-1 | TRBV11-2 | CASRPIRTPSGNEQFF | TGTGCCAGCAGACCTATACGTACCCCCTCAGGTAATGAGCAGTTCTTC
TRBD1 | once | TRBJ1-5 | TRBV25-1 | CASSGRTGPNQPQHF | TGTGCCAGCAGTGGAAGGACAGGGCCGAATCAGCCCCAGCATTTT
. | . | TRBJ1-4 | TRBV18 | CASSGGQLTTNEKLFF | TGTGCCAGCTCAGGCGGACAGCTGACAACTAATGAAAAACTGTTTTTT
. | . | TRBJ2-6 | TRBV7-8 | CASSIPRGPGANVLTF | TGTGCCAGCAGCATACCGCGGGGGCCAGGGGCCAACGTCCTGACTTTC
. | . | TRBJ1-5 | TRBV6-5 | CASSPRVESNQPQHF | TGTGCCAGCAGCCCCAGGGTAGAGAGCAATCAGCCCCAGCATTTT
TRBD1 | . | TRBJ1-4 | TRBV12-3/TRBV12-4 | CASSYRGEKLFF | TGTGCCAGCAGCTACAGGGGTGAAAAACTGTTTTTT
. | few | TRBJ2-5 | TRBV7-3 | CASSLVSTGGQETQYF | TGTGCCAGCAGCCTTGTCTCGACCGGGGGACAAGAGACCCAGTACTTC
. | . | TRBJ2-1 | TRBV1 | CTSSEGLADNEQFF | TGCACCAGCAGCGAGGGACTAGCGGACAATGAGCAGTTCTTC
TRBD1 | . | TRBJ2-5 | TRBV20-1 | CSASSSSGDRGETQYF | TGCAGTGCTAGTTCGTCTAGCGGGGACAGGGGGGAGACCCAGTACTTC
. | . | TRBJ2-7 | TRBV6-4 | CASSATLSSYEQYF | TGTGCCAGCAGTGCAACTTTGAGCTCCTACGAGCAGTACTTC
. | . | TRBJ2-7 | TRBV7-3 | CASSLWGDEQYF | TGTGCCAGCAGCTTATGGGGGGACGAGCAGTACTTC
TRBD1 | . | TRBJ1-4 | TRBV19 | CASSGTGTADEKLFF | TGTGCCAGTAGTGGGACCGGGACAGCGGATGAAAAACTGTTTTTT
TRBD2 | . | TRBJ2-7 | TRBV27 | CASTSTSGRSEQYF | TGTGCCAGCACATCGACTAGCGGGAGATCCGAGCAGTACTTC